This TCR beta chain was recovered during a study of blood T cells in healthy people across ages. This CDR3 region has 15 residues. V was clipped by 4 bases and J by 1 base, with 14 bases between them. Per germline, CDR1 MGHRA and CDR2 YSYEKL. Primed by a sample-barcoded 5' primer and a J-beta primer mix, a second PCR proceeded for 7 to 11 cycles. Each CDR3 protein gets one entry after TCRdb re-called the 5' RACE reads with MiXCR. The sample records more than 450,000 distinct CDR3 sequences, approximately 26% being singletons. A few counts support this clonotype. A further study also used this sample, focusing on T cells of mothers and their children.

The chain couples TRBV4-1 to TRBJ2-7; either TRBD1 or TRBD2 may fit D (6 bases each). The TCR originated in a boy aged 2-9 years in good health. Sequenced input: blood. The CDR3 coding sequence is TGCGCCAGCAGCCCCCGCGAGGGGGGTTCCTACGAGCAGTACTTC. This encodes CASSPREGGSYEQYF.